This is a list of T cell receptor beta chains from one sample in a study of neoadjuvant anti-PD-1 for oral cavity cancer. The protocol was immunoSEQ multiplex PCR, while the TCRdb copy is restricted to in-frame clones and leaves out a portion. The sample contains around 13,000 clones, 70% of which appear only once. Specimen: PBMCs, collected before nivolumab (anti-PD-1) treatment. These receptors were collected from a person aged 40 to 85 with oral cavity squamous cell carcinoma. Both conserved end residues are part of each CDR3. Not all rows give a size; the values are once, few, many and, for expanded clones, a class.

NA TRBJ2-3 TRBV29-1 CSVSGRVTDTQYF
NA TRBJ1-2 TRBV9 CASSETGAGYTF
NA TRBJ2-2 TRBV9 CASSVVAGRVTGELFF
NA TRBJ2-1 TRBV6-5 CASSYSWLGLANEQFF
few TRBJ2-7 TRBV25-1 CATTLGAEQYF
NA TRBJ2-7 TRBV6-1 CASLAGGYEQYF
NA TRBJ2-5 TRBV7-9 CASSFGLQETQYF
NA TRBJ1-1 TRBV6-6 CATWRVLNTEAFF
NA TRBJ1-2 TRBV29-1 CSVVGGNYGYTF
NA TRBJ1-2 TRBV5-4 CASSSSLGDMGYTF
NA TRBJ1-5 TRBV6-1 CASVLSFNQPQHF
few TRBJ1-2 TRBV27 CASSLYATNYGYTF
NA TRBJ2-4 TRBV5-6 CASSLVHVAKNIQYF
NA TRBJ2-3 TRBV7-2 CASSKPPGGTDTQYF
NA TRBJ2-1 TRBV6-4 CASSDRPGLAGGKNEQFF
NA TRBJ1-5 TRBV7-2 CASSFGSGRSNQPQHF
NA TRBJ2-7 TRBV4-1 CASSPPSGTGSSYEQYF
once TRBJ1-1 TRBV9 CASSNWGATEAFF
NA TRBJ2-7 TRBV19 CATTGSLYEQYF
NA TRBJ2-4 TRBV2 CASTLQAGAKNIQYF
NA TRBJ1-3 TRBV19 CASRRPGQFGNTIYF
NA TRBJ1-1 TRBV6-4 CASSDSWPPNTEAFF
few TRBJ2-4 TRBV19 CASSMRNIQYF
NA TRBJ2-5 TRBV6-1 CASNEQTAKQETQYF
NA TRBJ2-3 TRBV4-2 CASSQDPHVPSTDTQYF
NA TRBJ2-1 TRBV6-5 CASSYELALDNEQFF
NA TRBJ2-1 TRBV28 CASTDGAGISYNEQFF
NA TRBJ2-3 TRBV6-1 CASSEDRRTDTQYF
NA TRBJ1-5 TRBV2 CASLRSGDQPQHF
few TRBJ1-1 TRBV19 CASSDSANTEAFF
NA TRBJ1-2 TRBV19 CASSIDRIYGYTF
NA TRBJ2-4 TRBV27 CASSFDRGSIQYF
NA TRBJ1-1 TRBV14 CASSLAGGANTEAFF
NA TRBJ2-5 TRBV25-1 CASSELGGVETQYF
NA TRBJ2-7 TRBV5-4 CASSHPGTLSYEQYF
NA TRBJ1-2 TRBV30 CAWSVRDRGHCTF
NA TRBJ2-2 TRBV2 CAQKGPGNTGELFF
NA TRBJ2-7 TRBV6-5 CASSYAPGPLYEQYF
few TRBJ2-7 TRBV28 CASLDRTSYEQYF
NA TRBJ2-5 TRBV4-2 CASSQEGGAGEETQYF
few TRBJ2-1 TRBV28 CASKTVGHEQFF
NA TRBJ1-1 TRBV7-2 CASSLGSRGGTEAFF
NA TRBJ2-7 TRBV11-2 CASSLPGQASYEQYF
NA TRBJ2-1 TRBV15 CATSIGTGDNEQFF
NA TRBJ2-7 TRBV7-9 CASSLIQGESSEQYF
few TRBJ2-7 TRBV2 CASSATSSLYEQYF
NA TRBJ1-6 TRBV9 CASRKEYNSPLHF
NA TRBJ2-1 TRBV11-3 CASSLEVESKQFF
NA TRBJ2-3 TRBV9 CASSVMPTDTQYF
NA TRBJ2-7 TRBV5-4 CASSSAGQGAGEQYF
once TRBJ2-7 TRBV18 CASSPRRGFTYEQYF